The 13 T cell receptor beta chains listed next were all sequenced from one sample in a study of vaccination and CD4 T cells after COVID-19 (dated by TCRdb to between 2021 and 2023). What this sample's treatment or condition label stands for: roughly ten-day PBMC culture with coronavirus spike peptide pools or control peptides (ViraFEST assay). These receptors' targets are unknown. Receptor amplification or capture employed PCR. Sequenced on an Illumina iSeq 100. DNA from cultured CD4+ T cells underwent TCR sequencing with the Oncomine TCR Beta short-read assay at the Johns Hopkins FTIC core. TCRdb ran its own pipeline on the public reads, namely fastp trimming at Q25 and MiXCR clone calling, and kept in-frame beta chains. Rows with one shared CDR3 protein collapse into an entry with the most common genes and DNA. Recorded for this sample are thousands of distinct CDR3 sequences; around 60% of them occurred a single time. The biggest ten clones account for approximately 20% of the sample.

The sequencing sample was made of CD4+ T cells from blood, cultured in vitro. The receptors originated from a human donor who had recovered from COVID-19.

The rearrangement uses TRBV6-1 and TRBJ1-5; TRBD1 matches 10 bases. The CDR3 runs 17 residues. The V gene end was trimmed by 6 bases and the J gene end by 6 bases; junction bases not matched to a gene: 14. The germline V gene encodes CDR1 MNHNS and CDR2 SASEGT. The CDR3 protein is CASSQDRGMGKSQPQHF. For the CDR3, the DNA is TGTGCCAGCAGCCAGGACAGGGGGATGGGTAAAAGTCAGCCCCAGCATTTT.

V usage is TRBV6-1 and J usage is TRBJ2-5; D unclear. CDR3 length equals 13 residues. With 2 bases removed from V and 4 bases from J, the gap between germline ends came to 8 bases. Germline V gene sequence: CDR1 MNHNS, CDR2 SASEGT. In DNA form, the CDR3 reads TGTGCCAGCAGTGAACCCTGGGGAGAGACCCAGTACTTC. Translation gives CASSEPWGETQYF.

The chain links TRBV15 to TRBJ2-7, with D perhaps TRBD1 (6 bases). The length of the CDR3 is 14 residues. The V gene lost 0 bases and the J gene lost 4 bases, with 10 bases spanning the gap. The germline V gene encodes CDR1 LNHNV and CDR2 YYDKDF (reference sequence). CDR3 nucleotides: TGTGCCACCAGCAGAGACTGGGACACTTACGAGCAGTACTTC. Encoded protein: CATSRDWDTYEQYF.

The chain employs TRBV18 and TRBJ2-3; no firm D call. From germline, CDR1 is KGHSH and CDR2 LQKENI. The CDR3 totals 14 residues. Trimming cost V 0 bases and J 2 bases, with 6 bases left between them. CDR3 sequence reads: CASSPPATTDTQYF. CDR3 DNA: TGTGCCAGCTCACCACCAGCCACCACAGATACGCAGTATTTT.

CDR3 protein: CASSERGNYNEQFF. CDR3 coding DNA: TGTGCCAGCAGTGAGCGGGGGAACTACAATGAGCAGTTCTTC. The chain combines TRBV6-4 with TRBJ2-1; 7 bases agree with TRBD2. This CDR3 contains 14 residues. CDR1 and CDR2 (germline): MRHNA, SNTAGT. Trimming cost V 3 bases and J 3 bases; bases outside gene matches: 2.

Here the CDR3 DNA reads TGCAGTGCCGTAATATCAAATCAGCCCCAGCATTTT. Protein product: CSAVISNQPQHF. This rearrangement joins TRBV20-1 to TRBJ1-5, with no clear D. Trimming took 6 bases from V and 4 from J, leaving 10 bases between them. The CDR3 has 12 residues. Per germline, CDR1 DFQATT and CDR2 SNEGSKA (reference sequence).

By share of the sample, this clonotype is medium-sized. J is TRBJ2-7 and V is TRBV5-5; D is unresolved. V lost 1 base and J 2 bases, leaving 7 bases between the germline ends. The CDR3 has 13 residues. Germline-derived CDR1 and CDR2 are SGHKS and YYEKEE (reference sequence). The CDR3 region is CASSLIGAYEQYF. The CDR3 bases are TGTGCCAGCAGCTTGATTGGGGCCTACGAGCAGTACTTC.

The sample holds a few counts of this clonotype. The chain couples TRBV19 to TRBJ1-1, with 7 bases identical to TRBD1. V shed 11 bases and J 7 bases; nucleotides not matched to a gene: 4. In germline, CDR1 is LNHDA, CDR2 SQIVND (reference sequence). This CDR3 is built from 10 residues. DNA for the CDR3: TGTGCCTCCCAGGGGGTTGAAGCTTTCTTT. Its protein product is CASQGVEAFF.

The J gene is TRBJ2-7, the V gene TRBV2; possibly TRBD1 for D (5 bases). Germline V gene data show CDR1 as SNHLY and CDR2 as FYNNEI. CDR3 length: 11 residues. V lost 6 bases to trimming and J lost 6 bases, with 9 bases between them. The CDR3 loop is CASRGALEQYF. In DNA form, the CDR3 reads TGTGCCAGCAGAGGGGCCCTCGAGCAGTACTTC.

This clonotype qualifies as large. The rearrangement uses TRBV12-3 or TRBV12-4 and TRBJ2-1, with 9 bases matching TRBD2. This CDR3 is built from 15 residues. V gave up 7 bases and J gave up 3 bases; unmatched junction bases: 7. The CDR3 loop is CASTLLAGDYNEQFF. In DNA form, the CDR3 reads TGTGCCAGCACCCTACTAGCGGGCGACTACAATGAGCAGTTCTTC.

A few counts support this clonotype. This chain links TRBV2 with TRBJ2-5, with 7 bases lining up with TRBD1. CDR1 is SNHLY and CDR2 is FYNNEI in the germline V gene. The J segment lost 1 base and the V segment lost 6 bases, leaving 8 bases of the junction unmatched. The CDR3 length is 15 residues. The DNA of the CDR3 is TGTGCCAGCAGGAAGACAGGGAAACCCCAAGAGACCCAGTACTTC. Amino acid sequence: CASRKTGKPQETQYF. Full variable domain (missing parts from reference TRBV2 and TRBJ2-5): EPEVTQTPSHQVTQMGQEVILRCVPISNHLYFYWYRQILGQKVEFLVSFYNNEISEKSEIFDDQFSVERPDGSNFTLKIRSTKLEDSAMYFCASRKTGKPQETQYFGPGTRLLVL.

The J gene is TRBJ2-7, the V gene TRBV6-5; 12 bases fit TRBD1. In germline, CDR1 is MNHEY, CDR2 SVGAGI. V was pared by 2 bases and J by 6 bases, with 5 bases of the junction left unmatched. This CDR3 has 15 residues. CDR3 sequence: CASSYPGQGAFEQYF. In DNA form, the CDR3 reads TGTGCCAGCAGTTACCCGGGACAGGGGGCTTTCGAGCAGTACTTC.

J is TRBJ1-2 and V is TRBV28; D unclear. The V gene lost 1 base and the J gene lost 6 bases, with 12 bases spanning the gap. Per germline, CDR1 MDHEN and CDR2 SYDVKM. The CDR3 extends over 14 amino acids. DNA for the CDR3: TGTGCCAGCAGTTTATTACGTCATCCTGATGGCTACACCTTC. As protein: CASSLLRHPDGYTF.